The next 27 T cell receptor beta chains were all read from a single sample in a study of CD8+ T cells in alopecia areata. cDNA prepared by RNA extraction and subsequent reverse transcription served as the template for sequencing. Produced via immunoSEQ multiplex PCR; TCRdb's table is partial and in-frame only. The table lists 200,000 or so clones, 56% of them singletons. Sequenced sample: CD8+ T cells sorted from blood. These receptors came from a human donor in good health.

The chain is built from TRBV4-1 and TRBJ2-5, with 7 bases lining up with TRBD1. The CDR3 spans 17 residues. Germline V lookup: CDR1 MGHRA, CDR2 YSYEKL. V shed 0 bases, J shed 3 bases, and the junction held 10 bases outside the gene matches. The CDR3 DNA follows: TGCGCCAGCAGCCAAGAAGGTGCAGGGACAGTCGAAGAGACCCAGTACTTC. The encoded protein is CASSQEGAGTVEETQYF.

The chain combines TRBV15 with TRBJ1-2; 8 positions agree with TRBD1. The CDR3 has 12 amino acids. Losses at the gene ends were 3 bases for V and 7 bases for J; bases not matched to a gene: 1. CDR1 and CDR2 from the germline V gene are LNHNV and YYDKDF (reference sequence). Here the CDR3 reads CATSSQGAGYTF. For the CDR3, the DNA is TGTGCCACCAGCAGCCAGGGGGCTGGCTACACCTTC.

Only a few counts were recorded for this clone. V usage is TRBV6-5 and J usage is TRBJ1-4, with a possible D match to TRBD1 (6 bases). The CDR3 has 16 residues. Germline V lookup: CDR1 MNHEY, CDR2 SVGAGI. Trimming stripped 4 bases from V and 4 bases from J, with 16 bases between. The CDR3 reads CASSSTGQRINEKLFF. In DNA form, the CDR3 reads TGTGCCAGCAGTTCGACTGGACAGAGAATTAATGAAAAACTGTTTTTT.

The chain recombines TRBV5-1 with TRBJ1-1; D is unclear. The V gene lost 4 bases and the J gene lost 10 bases, with 11 bases spanning the gap. Germline-derived CDR1 and CDR2 are SGHRS and YFSETQ. The CDR3 is 11 residues long. The CDR3 DNA reads TGCGCCAGCAGCAGCGGACTCGGAGCTTTCTTT. Amino acids: CASSSGLGAFF. The complete variable domain, with remaining parts taken from reference TRBV5-1 and TRBJ1-1, reads KAGVTQTPRYLIKTRGQQVTLSCSPISGHRSVSWYQQTPGQGLQFLFEYFSETQRNKGNFPGRFSGRQFSNSRSEMNVSTLELGDSALYLCASSSGLGAFFGQGTRLTVV.

The chain is built from TRBV9 and TRBJ2-1; D is possibly TRBD2 (5 bases). This CDR3 comprises 13 residues. Germline CDR1 reads SGDLS; CDR2 reads YYNGEE. V was shortened by 10 bases and J by 8 bases, with 19 bases between the two germline ends. This chain's CDR3 is CASKGLEEDEQFF. The DNA of the CDR3 is TGTGCCTCGAAAGGCCTGGAGGAGGATGAGCAGTTCTTC.

This clone appeared a few times. This chain uses TRBV7-9 with TRBJ2-4; 8 bases are a match to TRBD1. The germline V gene has CDR1 SEHNR and CDR2 FQNEAQ (reference sequence). CDR3 length: 16 amino acids. Germline trimming cut 5 bases from V and 7 bases from J; bases unmatched to any gene: 13. Here the CDR3 DNA reads TGTGCCAGCAGCCCGGGGACAGGCGCTGCTTGGAACATTCAGTACTTC. Translation: CASSPGTGAAWNIQYF.

As concerns this clone: One junction end does not reproduce the germline sequence, and a read error may be involved. This rearrangement joins TRBV19 to TRBJ1-5; D call uncertain. Germline V lookup: CDR1 LNHDA, CDR2 SQIVND (reference sequence). CDR3 length: 11 residues. The CDR3 coding sequence is TGTGCCAGTAACGGCCCTCAGGCCCAGCATTTT. Its translation: CASNGPQAQHF.

The chain uses TRBV5-6 and TRBJ2-1, with 10 bases aligning to TRBD1. The CDR3 contains 15 residues. V trimming: 7 bases; J trimming: 4 bases; junction bases outside the gene matches: 8. Germline V gene sequence: CDR1 SGHDT, CDR2 YYEEEE. CDR3 protein: CASGTGTGEYNEQFF. DNA for the CDR3: TGTGCCAGCGGAACCGGGACAGGGGAGTACAATGAGCAGTTCTTC.

The chain recombines TRBV4-2 with TRBJ2-1; 12 bases map to TRBD2. From germline, CDR1 is LGHNA and CDR2 YNFKEQ. V lost 5 bases and J lost 7; bases outside the gene matches: 6. This CDR3 is built from 15 residues. CDR3: CASSVVGLAGNEQFF. The DNA for the CDR3 is TGTGCCAGCAGCGTCGTCGGACTAGCGGGAAATGAGCAGTTCTTC.

V usage is TRBV27 and J usage is TRBJ2-3, with D possibly being TRBD1 (5 bases). This CDR3 is built from 15 residues. Germline lookup yields CDR1 MNHEY and CDR2 SMNVEV (reference sequence). With 2 bases removed from V and 2 bases from J, the gap between germline ends came to 11 bases. In DNA form, the CDR3 reads TGTGCCAGCAGTTTAATACAGGATAACACAGATACGCAGTATTTT. Translation: CASSLIQDNTDTQYF.

The J gene is TRBJ2-3, the V gene TRBV7-9; unclear D gene. CDR1 is SEHNR, CDR2 FQNEAQ, per germline (reference sequence). CDR3 size: 12 residues. The CDR3 DNA reads as TGTGCTATCCAGCGTTGGGAAGGCACGCAGTATTTT. It translates to CAIQRWEGTQYF.

The chain employs TRBV5-1 and TRBJ2-1, with 7 positions matching TRBD1. V was pared by 6 bases and J by 7 bases, with 1 base of the junction left unmatched. This CDR3 has 11 amino acids. The germline V gene encodes CDR1 SGHRS and CDR2 YFSETQ. The CDR3 DNA sequence: TGCGCCAGCACACAGGGGAATGAGCAGTTCTTC. Its translation: CASTQGNEQFF.

V usage is TRBV6-5 and J usage is TRBJ1-2; a possible D gene is TRBD1 (5 bases). The V end was cut by 5 bases, the J end by 8 bases, with 21 bases between. The CDR3 sequence is 15 residues long. Germline loops: CDR1 MNHEY, CDR2 SVGAGI. The CDR3 DNA reads as TGTGCCAGCAGTAAATCCACCGGGACCGTGGAAGGCTACACCTTC. This gives the protein CASSKSTGTVEGYTF.

This rearrangement joins TRBV27 to TRBJ2-7, with a weak D call TRBD1 (6 bases). CDR3 length: 14 residues. CDR1 and CDR2 (germline): MNHEY, SMNVEV (reference sequence). V shed 3 bases and J shed 4 bases, with 13 bases lying between them. Here the CDR3 reads CASSFLAQGYEQYF. Here the CDR3 DNA reads TGTGCCAGCAGTTTCCTCGCTCAGGGGTACGAGCAGTACTTC.

In its sample, this clone was seen a few times. The chain is built from TRBV14 and TRBJ1-4; D is unresolved. Germline-derived CDR1 and CDR2 are SGHDN and FVKESK. V lost 0 bases and J 10 bases, leaving 6 bases between the germline ends. The CDR3 runs to 12 residues. This CDR3 reads CASSQDPVKLFF. Here the CDR3 DNA reads TGTGCCAGCAGCCAAGATCCCGTAAAACTGTTTTTT.

The chain combines TRBV5-4 with TRBJ1-2; D remains unclear. Looked up from germline, CDR1 is SGHNT and CDR2 is YYREEE (reference sequence). Trimming took off 9 bases at V and 7 bases at J, with 13 bases between the two ends. CDR3 length: 11 residues. DNA for the CDR3: TGTGCCACAAGGGATTCGGGTGGCTACACCTTC. Its translation: CATRDSGGYTF.

This rearrangement joins TRBV5-6 to TRBJ1-1; no firm D call. The CDR3 sequence is 11 residues long. From germline, CDR1 is SGHDT and CDR2 YYEEEE. V was pared by 5 bases and J by 7 bases, with 9 bases between. The CDR3 loop is CASSAGSEAFF. For the CDR3, the DNA is TGTGCCAGCAGTGCGGGGAGTGAAGCTTTCTTT. The full variable domain, with the rest looked up from reference TRBV5-6 and TRBJ1-1, is DAGVTQSPTHLIKTRGQQVTLRCSPKSGHDTVSWYQQALGQGPQFIFQYYEEEERQRGNFPDRFSGHQFPNYSSELNVNALLLGDSALYLCASSAGSEAFFGQGTRLTVV.

This clone turned up a few times. The genes are TRBV2 and TRBJ2-5, with D perhaps matching TRBD1 or TRBD2 (7 bases each). The V end was cut by 7 bases, the J end by 2 bases, with 17 bases between. CDR1 is SNHLY, CDR2 FYNNEI, per germline. The CDR3 has 15 amino acids. The CDR3 bases are TGTGCCAGCACGAGGGGGGGACAGACACAAGAGACCCAGTACTTC. Translating it yields CASTRGGQTQETQYF. Combining the CDR3 with reference TRBV2 and TRBJ2-5 gives the whole variable domain EPEVTQTPSHQVTQMGQEVILRCVPISNHLYFYWYRQILGQKVEFLVSFYNNEISEKSEIFDDQFSVERPDGSNFTLKIRSTKLEDSAMYFCASTRGGQTQETQYFGPGTRLLVL.

This rearrangement joins TRBV27 to TRBJ2-1; D remains unclear. The V end lost 4 bases, the J end lost 0 bases, and 10 bases lay between the germline ends. The germline CDR1 and CDR2 sequences are MNHEY and SMNVEV (reference sequence). CDR3 length equals 15 residues. CDR3 bases: TGTGCCAGCAGTTCCCTCCCGGTCTCCTACAATGAGCAGTTCTTC. Translation: CASSSLPVSYNEQFF.

The chain couples TRBV25-1 to TRBJ2-5; 7 bases align to TRBD1. CDR3 length: 13 amino acids. V was pared by 3 bases and J by 2 bases, with 0 bases of the junction left unmatched. Germline CDR1 and CDR2: MGHDK and SYGVNS. CDR3 sequence: CASSEGQQETQYF. CDR3 nucleotides: TGTGCCAGCAGTGAGGGACAGCAAGAGACCCAGTACTTC.

CDR3 amino acids: CATSVRDRVVNEQFF. CDR3 bases: TGTGCCACCAGCGTCCGGGACAGGGTAGTGAATGAGCAGTTCTTC. V gene TRBV15 combines with J gene TRBJ2-1; TRBD1 matches 9 bases. Germline loops: CDR1 LNHNV, CDR2 YYDKDF (reference sequence). The CDR3 runs 15 residues. V lost 5 bases, J lost 7 bases, and 9 bases stayed unmatched.

The chain combines TRBV4-2 with TRBJ2-1; 13 positions agree with TRBD2. Trimming cost V 3 bases and J 7 bases; bases outside gene matches: 3. CDR3 length equals 15 residues. From germline, CDR1 is LGHNA and CDR2 YNFKEQ. CDR3 DNA: TGTGCCAGCAGCCAGACTAGCGGGGGGTTTAATGAGCAGTTCTTC. This gives the protein CASSQTSGGFNEQFF.

The V and J genes are TRBV25-1 and TRBJ2-5; no clear D. Germline loops: CDR1 MGHDK, CDR2 SYGVNS. Trimming removed 3 bases from V and 1 base from J, with 3 bases in between. The CDR3 contains 12 residues. The CDR3 DNA follows: TGTGCCAGCAGTGAGTTCCAAGAGACCCAGTACTTC. This encodes CASSEFQETQYF.

This clone was found a few times. This chain uses TRBV7-9 with TRBJ2-3; D not certain. CDR1 and CDR2 from the germline V gene are SEHNR and FQNEAQ (reference sequence). V shed 4 bases and J shed 5 bases, with 10 bases lying between them. This CDR3 contains 13 residues. CDR3 in amino acids: CASSSIMLDTQYF. The DNA for the CDR3 is TGTGCCAGCAGCTCCATTATGCTAGATACGCAGTATTTT.

J is TRBJ1-2 and V is TRBV30, with D perhaps TRBD1 (6 bases). The ends were cut back, 1 base at V and 4 bases at J, with 13 bases in the middle. Germline V gene data show CDR1 as GTSNPN and CDR2 as SVGIG (reference sequence). There are 14 residues in the CDR3. The CDR3 DNA follows: TGTGCCTGGAGTGGCTCAGGGGTGCTCTATGGCTACACCTTC. It yields the protein CAWSGSGVLYGYTF.

The rearrangement uses TRBV5-4 and TRBJ2-7; TRBD2 agrees at 7 bases. The J segment lost 7 bases and the V segment lost 3 bases, leaving 13 bases of the junction unmatched. The CDR3 contains 15 residues. Germline V gene lookup returns CDR1 SGHNT and CDR2 YYREEE (reference sequence). CDR3 in amino acids: CASSSRRGDLWEQYF. The CDR3 region has the DNA TGTGCCAGCAGCTCCAGACGGGGGGACTTATGGGAGCAGTACTTC.

This clone appeared a few times. The chain links TRBV5-1 to TRBJ2-5; D gene uncertain. Germline assignment: CDR1 SGHRS and CDR2 YFSETQ. The CDR3 has 14 amino acids. Deletions cut 3 bases from V and 6 bases from J, with 15 bases between. CDR3 sequence reads: CASSSELAPQTQYF. CDR3 DNA: TGCGCCAGCAGCTCGGAGTTAGCTCCCCAGACCCAGTACTTC.